This T cell receptor beta chain is from a study of T-cell memory formation after mild COVID-19. Study summary: Clusters were largely donor specific. Findings of the study overall: The appearance of some responding clones in pre-infection memory suggested that cross-reactive memory joined.

TCR alpha and TCR beta cDNA libraries carrying sample barcodes and UMIs were produced by 5'RACE using constant-segment primers. TCRdb independently ran MiXCR on the 5' RACE reads; one entry per CDR3 protein. The top ten clones hold over 2% of a sample with about 250,000 distinct CDR3 sequences, less than 20% of them seen once. Regarding this clonotype: Its specificity is unknown.

Deletions cut 4 bases from V and 4 bases from J, with 12 bases between. CDR3 size: 14 residues. CDR1 and CDR2 (germline): MGHRA, YSYEKL. The chain employs TRBV4-1 and TRBJ2-3; D may be TRBD1 or TRBD2 (5 bases each). This receptor was identified in an adult woman who had mild COVID-19 (a few samples of this study predate the infection). Cell type and time point are not known. The sequencing input was PBMCs or a T cell subset sorted from them (not recorded which). The CDR3 bases are TGCGCCAGCAGCCTGGGACCGGCGGCAGATACGCAGTATTTT. Protein sequence: CASSLGPAADTQYF.